The source of this T cell receptor (beta chain) is a study of Ad26.COV2.S vaccination and SARS-CoV-2 variants. As for the study in general: The authors gave Ad26.COV2.S intramuscularly, either once or twice 56 days apart.

The assay was immunoSEQ multiplex PCR, and TCRdb's table has in-frame clones only and misses some. The profile shows some 300,000 clones, around 81% of them singletons. Treatment given: roughly 19 received Ad26.COV2.S at low or high dose, single or two shots; roughly five received placebo; per-sample allocation not given. Specimens were obtained on day 63 following the first vaccine or placebo injection. Built on an Ad26 vector, the vaccine expressed Wuhan-strain SARS-CoV-2 spike. The CDR3 length is 15 residues. Germline CDR1 is MNHEY and CDR2 is SVGAGI. Trimming left V 7 bases short and J 3 bases short, with 18 bases between.

The TCR sequence derives from a person between 18 and 65 years old who received the Ad26.COV2.S COVID-19 vaccine or a placebo. Sequencing used peripheral blood, obtained in a trial of Ad26.COV2.S vaccine versus placebo. The chain has TRBV6-5 and TRBJ1-1, with D tentatively TRBD1 (6 bases). The CDR3 bases are TGTGCCAGCATATCACATCGGACAGCGGACACTGAAGCTTTCTTT. Amino acid sequence: CASISHRTADTEAFF.